The text below deals with one T cell receptor (beta chain). The sample originates from a study of patients and donors after allogeneic stem cell transplantation. TCRdb reanalysed the RT-PCR reads using MiXCR and keeps one entry per CDR3 protein. The sample includes roughly 190,000 distinct CDR3 sequences, less than 45% seen only once; the top ten take 33%. The source is a human donor who was either an allogeneic HSCT recipient or a stem cell or donor lymphocyte infusion donor (not recorded which). It is not recorded whose cells these are; they may come from a transplant donor. The sequencing input was blood, either unsorted or a sorted T cell fraction (not recorded which).

The CDR3, as DNA: TGTGCCAGCAGCTTAGCCCCCGATTCACCCCTCCACTTT. This encodes CASSLAPDSPLHF. V and J are TRBV11-2 and TRBJ1-6; D is unresolved. The germline V gene encodes CDR1 SGHAT and CDR2 FQNNGV. Trimming removed 1 base from V and 8 bases from J, with 6 bases in between. CDR3 length: 13 residues.